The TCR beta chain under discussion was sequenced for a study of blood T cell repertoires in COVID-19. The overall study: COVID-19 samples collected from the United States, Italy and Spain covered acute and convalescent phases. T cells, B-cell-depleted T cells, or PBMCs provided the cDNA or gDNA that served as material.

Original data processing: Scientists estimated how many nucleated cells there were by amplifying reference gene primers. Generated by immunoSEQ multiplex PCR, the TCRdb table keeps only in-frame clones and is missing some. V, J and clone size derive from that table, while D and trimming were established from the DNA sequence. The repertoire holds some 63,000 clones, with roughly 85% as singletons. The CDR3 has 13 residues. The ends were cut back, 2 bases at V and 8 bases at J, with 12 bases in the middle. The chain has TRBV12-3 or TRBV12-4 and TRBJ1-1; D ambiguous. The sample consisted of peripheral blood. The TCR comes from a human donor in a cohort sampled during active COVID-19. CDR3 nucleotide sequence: TGTGCCAGCAGTTTAAGGGTCGGAGGGGAAGCTTTCTTT. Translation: CASSLRVGGEAFF.